This T cell receptor beta chain was found in a study of T cells in Graves' hyperthyroidism and ophthalmopathy. The study, taken as a whole, reports: For ophthalmopathy, model prediction preceded onset by a median 6.5 months.

Amplified TCR beta CDR3 regions derived from RNA transcripts. Carried out on the TCR CDR3, a first-round RT-PCR used the HTBI primer set. TCRdb processed the multiplex PCR reads anew with MiXCR; each CDR3 protein has one entry. The table includes over 250,000 distinct CDR3 sequences, 15% to 20% detected once. This clonotype has at least ten counts. Its specificity is unknown. This CDR3 contains 18 residues. Deletions cut 0 bases from V and 5 bases from J, with 22 bases between. Per germline, CDR1 SNHLY and CDR2 FYNNEI. The sequence was collected from an older woman with Graves' ophthalmopathy. Source material: blood. The chain carries TRBV2 and TRBJ1-1; D might be TRBD1 (6 bases). This CDR3 reads CASSEALGGTGYLTEAFF. CDR3 in DNA: TGTGCCAGCAGTGAAGCGCTAGGGGGGACGGGCTATTTGACTGAAGCTTTCTTT.